This is a list of T cell receptor beta chains from one sample in a study of blood T cell repertoires in COVID-19. The method was immunoSEQ multiplex PCR; TCRdb's version includes in-frame clones alone and lacks a portion of them. Counted here are about 100,000 clones, around four fifths occurring once; the ten biggest clones make up 8.5% to 10%. Sequencing used peripheral blood. These receptors came from a man aged 40-49 years with active or convalescent COVID-19. The CDR3 runs from the conserved cysteine through the conserved F or W. Fields, in order: CDR3 length, D gene, clone size, J gene, V gene, CDR3 protein, CDR3 DNA. A D gene is named only where the DNA matches it firmly. Part of the rows lack a size; the others show once, few, many or a class for expanded clones.

>18|TRBD1|.|TRBJ1-6|TRBV9
CASSAQPGQASKFSPLHF
TGTGCCAGCAGCGCACAGCCGGGACAGGCCTCAAAGTTTTCACCCCTCCACTTT
>14|.|.|TRBJ2-2|TRBV4-1
CASSQELAAGELFF
TGCGCCAGCAGCCAAGAACTAGCAGCGGGGGAGCTGTTTTTT
>17|TRBD1|.|TRBJ2-1|TRBV2
CASSPQRTGGSYNEQFF
TGTGCCAGCAGTCCTCAACGGACAGGGGGCTCCTACAATGAGCAGTTCTTC
>13|.|few|TRBJ1-2|TRBV6-5
CATTTVGNYGYTF
TGTGCCACCACGACAGTCGGTAACTATGGCTACACCTTC
>13|TRBD1|few|TRBJ1-4|TRBV29-1
CSVGGQGNEKLFF
TGCAGCGTTGGGGGACAGGGGAATGAAAAACTGTTTTTT
>16|.|.|TRBJ1-3|TRBV5-6
CASSLVRGFSGNTIYF
TGTGCCAGCAGCTTGGTGCGGGGATTCTCTGGAAACACCATATATTTT
>15|TRBD1|.|TRBJ1-2|TRBV6-4
CASSQTGGEGYGYTF
TGTGCCAGCAGCCAGACAGGGGGCGAGGGCTATGGCTACACCTTC
>14|TRBD2|.|TRBJ2-7|TRBV6-5
CASSGTSGGYEQYF
TGTGCCAGCAGCGGGACTAGCGGGGGCTACGAGCAGTACTTC
>15|.|once|TRBJ1-4|TRBV10-2
CASSESPGLNEKLFF
TGCGCCAGCAGTGAGTCCCCCGGTCTGAATGAAAAACTGTTTTTT
>13|.|.|TRBJ2-2|TRBV5-1
CASSLRNTGELFF
TGCGCCAGCAGCCTGAGAAACACCGGGGAGCTGTTTTTT
>12|.|.|TRBJ1-1|TRBV5-6
CASSLWQGEAFF
TGTGCCAGCAGCTTGTGGCAGGGGGAAGCTTTCTTT
>14|TRBD1|.|TRBJ2-3|TRBV7-3
CASNQTGKADTQYF
TGTGCCAGCAACCAGACAGGGAAGGCAGATACGCAGTATTTT
>16|.|.|TRBJ2-5|TRBV7-2
CASSLTPTGLGETQYF
TGTGCCAGCAGCTTAACTCCGACTGGGTTGGGAGAGACCCAGTACTTC
>14|.|.|TRBJ1-5|TRBV3-1/TRBV3-2
CASSRTDSNQPQHF
TGTGCCAGCAGCCGGACAGATAGCAATCAGCCCCAGCATTTT
>14|.|.|TRBJ2-5|TRBV3-1/TRBV3-2
CASTESGRRETQYF
TGTGCCAGCACGGAGTCAGGGCGGCGAGAGACCCAGTACTTC
>14|.|.|TRBJ2-2|TRBV3-1/TRBV3-2
CASSQSSGRGELFF
TGTGCCAGCAGCCAAAGCTCCGGTCGCGGGGAGCTGTTTTTT
>11|.|.|TRBJ2-1|TRBV18
CASSSPYEQFF
TGTGCCAGCTCCTCCCCGTATGAGCAGTTCTTC
>14|.|.|TRBJ1-4|TRBV25-1
CASSGPATNEKLFF
TGTGCCAGCAGTGGGCCAGCAACTAATGAAAAACTGTTTTTT
>17|TRBD1|few|TRBJ2-3|TRBV27
CASSLWTGGSSTDTQYF
TGTGCCAGCAGTTTATGGACAGGGGGTTCCTCCACAGATACGCAGTATTTT
>15|.|.|TRBJ1-1|TRBV10-3
CASRHPTQMNTEAFF
TGTGCCAGTCGGCACCCGACACAAATGAACACTGAAGCTTTCTTT
>15|.|.|TRBJ1-1|TRBV7-3
CASSLGQIVNTEAFF
TGTGCCAGCAGCTTAGGGCAGATCGTGAACACTGAAGCTTTCTTT
>15|TRBD1|few|TRBJ1-5|TRBV7-9
CASSLGDRGNQPQHF
TGTGCCAGCAGCTTAGGGGACAGGGGAAATCAGCCCCAGCATTTT
>18|.|few|TRBJ1-1|TRBV5-1
CASSWLAIDGRVNTEAFF
TGCGCCAGCAGCTGGCTAGCAATAGACGGACGGGTGAACACTGAAGCTTTCTTT
>13|TRBD1|.|TRBJ2-7|TRBV7-8
CASSRGQGYEQYF
TGTGCCAGCAGCCGCGGACAGGGCTACGAGCAGTACTTC